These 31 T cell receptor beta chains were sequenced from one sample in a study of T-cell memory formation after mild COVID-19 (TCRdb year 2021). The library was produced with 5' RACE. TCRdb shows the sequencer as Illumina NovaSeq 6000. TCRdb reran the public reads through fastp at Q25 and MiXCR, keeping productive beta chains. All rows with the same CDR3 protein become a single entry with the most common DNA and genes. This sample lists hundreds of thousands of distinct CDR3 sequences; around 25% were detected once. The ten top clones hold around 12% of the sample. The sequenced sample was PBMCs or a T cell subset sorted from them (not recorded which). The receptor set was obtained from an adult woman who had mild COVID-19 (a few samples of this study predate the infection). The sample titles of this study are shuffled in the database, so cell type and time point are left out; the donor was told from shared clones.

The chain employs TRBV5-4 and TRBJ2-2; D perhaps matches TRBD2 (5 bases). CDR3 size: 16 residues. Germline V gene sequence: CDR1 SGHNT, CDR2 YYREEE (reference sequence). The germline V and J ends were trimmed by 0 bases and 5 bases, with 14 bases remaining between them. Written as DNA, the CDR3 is TGTGCCAGCAGCTTGGGGAGCGGTAGAGATACCGGGGAGCTGTTTTTT. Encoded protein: CASSLGSGRDTGELFF. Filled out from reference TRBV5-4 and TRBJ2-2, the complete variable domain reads ETGVTQSPTHLIKTRGQQVTLRCSSQSGHNTVSWYQQALGQGPQFIFQYYREEENGRGNFPPRFSGLQFPNYSSELNVNALELDDSALYLCASSLGSGRDTGELFFGEGSRLTVL.

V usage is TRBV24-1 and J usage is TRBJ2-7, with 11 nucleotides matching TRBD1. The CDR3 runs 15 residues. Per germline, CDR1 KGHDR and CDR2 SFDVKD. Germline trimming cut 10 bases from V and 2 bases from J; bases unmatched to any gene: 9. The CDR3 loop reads CATEAGTGGTYEQYF. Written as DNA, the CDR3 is TGTGCCACTGAGGCCGGGACAGGGGGGACCTACGAGCAGTACTTC.

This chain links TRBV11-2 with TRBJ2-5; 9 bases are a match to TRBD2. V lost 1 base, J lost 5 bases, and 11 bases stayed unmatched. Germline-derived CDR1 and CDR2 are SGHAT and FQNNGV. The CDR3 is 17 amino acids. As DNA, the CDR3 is TGTGCCAGCAGCTTAGCAATGGTAGCGGGGGATCGGGAGACCCAGTACTTC. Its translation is CASSLAMVAGDRETQYF.

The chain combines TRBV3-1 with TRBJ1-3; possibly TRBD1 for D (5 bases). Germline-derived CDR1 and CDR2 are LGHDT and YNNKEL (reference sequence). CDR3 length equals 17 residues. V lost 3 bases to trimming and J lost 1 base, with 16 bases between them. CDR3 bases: TGTGCCAGCAGCCACCCGGGACGGTCTATTTCTGGAAACACCATATATTTT. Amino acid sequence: CASSHPGRSISGNTIYF.

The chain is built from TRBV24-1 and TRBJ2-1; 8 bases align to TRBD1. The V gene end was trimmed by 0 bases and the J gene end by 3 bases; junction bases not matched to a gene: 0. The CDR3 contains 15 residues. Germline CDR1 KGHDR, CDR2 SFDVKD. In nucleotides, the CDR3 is TGTGCCACCAGTGATTTGGGACAGGGCTACAATGAGCAGTTCTTC. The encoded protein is CATSDLGQGYNEQFF.

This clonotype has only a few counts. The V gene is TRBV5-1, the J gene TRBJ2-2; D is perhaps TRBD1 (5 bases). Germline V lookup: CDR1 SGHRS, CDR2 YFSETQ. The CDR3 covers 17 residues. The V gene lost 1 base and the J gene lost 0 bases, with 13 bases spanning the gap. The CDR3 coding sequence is TGCGCCAGCAGCTTGCGCCGACAGATAGCGAACACCGGGGAGCTGTTTTTT. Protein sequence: CASSLRRQIANTGELFF.

This CDR3 reads CASQITGGAGTQHF. Written as DNA, the CDR3 is TGTGCCAGTCAGATTACAGGGGGCGCCGGGACCCAGCATTTT. The chain is built from TRBV6-2 or TRBV6-3 and TRBJ1-5, with 9 bases matching TRBD1. V trimming: 9 bases; J trimming: 11 bases; junction bases outside the gene matches: 14. Germline CDR1 is MNHEY and CDR2 is SVGEGT. This CDR3 has 14 residues.

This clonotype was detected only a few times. The CDR3 nucleotides read TGTGCCAGCAGCTTAGAACAGGGGACTGACTACGAGCAGTACTTC. This sequence encodes CASSLEQGTDYEQYF. The V gene is TRBV7-2, the J gene TRBJ2-7; D is possibly TRBD1 (7 bases). This CDR3 region has 15 residues. Germline V CDR1 and CDR2: SGHTA, FQGNSA. V dropped 1 base and J dropped 3 bases, with 13 bases sitting between them.

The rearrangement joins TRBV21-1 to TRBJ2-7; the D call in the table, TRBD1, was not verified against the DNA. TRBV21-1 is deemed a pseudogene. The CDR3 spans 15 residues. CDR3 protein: CASSKGTGGSYEQYF. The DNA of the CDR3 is TGTGCCAGCAGCAAAGGAACAGGGGGTAGCTACGAGCAGTACTTC.

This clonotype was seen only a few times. CDR3 in amino acids: CSVNRGTANTGELFF. The CDR3 coding sequence is TGCAGCGTGAACCGGGGCACGGCGAACACCGGGGAGCTGTTTTTT. This rearrangement joins TRBV29-1 to TRBJ2-2; either TRBD1 or TRBD2 may fit D (5 bases each). The V gene lost 6 bases and the J gene lost 0 bases, with 14 bases spanning the gap. This CDR3 comprises 15 residues. CDR1 SQVTM and CDR2 ANQGSEA come from the germline V gene.

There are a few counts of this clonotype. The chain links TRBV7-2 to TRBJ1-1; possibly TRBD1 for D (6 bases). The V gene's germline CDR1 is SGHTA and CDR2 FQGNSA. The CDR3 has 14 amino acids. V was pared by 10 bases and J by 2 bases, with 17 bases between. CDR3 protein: CATGRGGVNTEAFF. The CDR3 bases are TGTGCCACCGGAAGGGGGGGAGTAAACACTGAAGCTTTCTTT.

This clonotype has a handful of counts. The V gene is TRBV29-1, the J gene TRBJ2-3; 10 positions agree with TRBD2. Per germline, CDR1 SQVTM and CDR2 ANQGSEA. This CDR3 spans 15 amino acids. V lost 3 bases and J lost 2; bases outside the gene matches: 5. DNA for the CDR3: TGCAGCGTTGATGGTAGCGGGGGGCTCACAGATACGCAGTATTTT. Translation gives CSVDGSGGLTDTQYF.

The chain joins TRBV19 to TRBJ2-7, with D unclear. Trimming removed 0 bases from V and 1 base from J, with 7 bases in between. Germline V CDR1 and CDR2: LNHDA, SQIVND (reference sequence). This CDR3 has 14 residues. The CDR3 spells CASSIDPRSYEQYF. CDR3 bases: TGTGCCAGTAGTATAGACCCCAGGTCCTACGAGCAGTACTTC.

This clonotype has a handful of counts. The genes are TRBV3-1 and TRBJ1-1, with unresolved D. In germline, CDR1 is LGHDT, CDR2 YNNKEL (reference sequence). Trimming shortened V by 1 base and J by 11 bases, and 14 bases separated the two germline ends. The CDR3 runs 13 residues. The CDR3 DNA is TGTGCCAGCAGCCAAGGATCGGGCGCAGAGGCTTTCTTT. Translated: CASSQGSGAEAFF.

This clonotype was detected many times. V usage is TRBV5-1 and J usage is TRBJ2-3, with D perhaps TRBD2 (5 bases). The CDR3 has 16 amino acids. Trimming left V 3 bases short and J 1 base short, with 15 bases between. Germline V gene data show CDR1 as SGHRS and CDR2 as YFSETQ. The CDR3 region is CASSSLKFGGTDTQYF. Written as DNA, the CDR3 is TGCGCCAGCAGCTCTCTTAAATTCGGGGGCACAGATACGCAGTATTTT. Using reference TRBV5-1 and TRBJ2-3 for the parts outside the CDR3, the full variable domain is KAGVTQTPRYLIKTRGQQVTLSCSPISGHRSVSWYQQTPGQGLQFLFEYFSETQRNKGNFPGRFSGRQFSNSRSEMNVSTLELGDSALYLCASSSLKFGGTDTQYFGPGTRLTVL.

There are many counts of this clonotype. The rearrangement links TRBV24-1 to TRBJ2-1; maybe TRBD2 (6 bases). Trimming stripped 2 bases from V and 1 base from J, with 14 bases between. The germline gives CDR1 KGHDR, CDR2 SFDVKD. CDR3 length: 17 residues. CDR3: CATSDWRTRGSYNEQFF. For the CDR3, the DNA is TGTGCCACCAGTGATTGGAGGACCCGGGGGTCCTACAATGAGCAGTTCTTC.

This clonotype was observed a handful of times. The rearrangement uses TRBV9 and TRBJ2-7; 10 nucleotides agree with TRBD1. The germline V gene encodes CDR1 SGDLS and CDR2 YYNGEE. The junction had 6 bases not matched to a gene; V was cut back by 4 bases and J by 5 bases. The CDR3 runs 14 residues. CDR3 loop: CASSLGQGDHEQYF. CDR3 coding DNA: TGTGCCAGCAGCCTCGGACAGGGGGACCACGAGCAGTACTTC.

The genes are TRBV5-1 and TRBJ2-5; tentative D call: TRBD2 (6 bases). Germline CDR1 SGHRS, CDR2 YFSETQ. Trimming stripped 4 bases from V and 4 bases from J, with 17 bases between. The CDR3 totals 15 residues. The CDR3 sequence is CASSLFPGEGETQYF. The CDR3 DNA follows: TGCGCCAGCAGCCTTTTTCCGGGAGAGGGAGAGACCCAGTACTTC.

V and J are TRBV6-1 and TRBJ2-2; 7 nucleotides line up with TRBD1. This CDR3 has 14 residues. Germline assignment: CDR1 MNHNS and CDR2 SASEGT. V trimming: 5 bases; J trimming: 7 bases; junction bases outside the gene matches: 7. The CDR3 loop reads CASSSGQSHGELFF. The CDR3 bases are TGTGCCAGCAGTTCGGGACAGTCTCACGGGGAGCTGTTTTTT.

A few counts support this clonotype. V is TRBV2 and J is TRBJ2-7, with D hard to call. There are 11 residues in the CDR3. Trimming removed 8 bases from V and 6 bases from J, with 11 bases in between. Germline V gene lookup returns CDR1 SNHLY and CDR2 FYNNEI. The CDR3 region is CASQLSGEQYF. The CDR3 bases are TGTGCCAGCCAACTTTCGGGCGAGCAGTACTTC.

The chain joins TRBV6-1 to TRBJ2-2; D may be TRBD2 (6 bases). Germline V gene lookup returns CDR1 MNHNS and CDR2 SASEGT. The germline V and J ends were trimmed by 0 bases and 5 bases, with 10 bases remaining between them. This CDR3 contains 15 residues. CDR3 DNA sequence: TGTGCCAGCAGTGAAGCTAGGGCGGGAACCGGGGAGCTGTTTTTT. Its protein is CASSEARAGTGELFF.

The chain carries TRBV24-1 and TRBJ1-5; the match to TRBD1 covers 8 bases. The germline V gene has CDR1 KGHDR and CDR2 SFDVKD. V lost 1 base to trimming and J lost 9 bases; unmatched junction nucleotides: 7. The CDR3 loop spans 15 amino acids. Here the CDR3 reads CATSDFAGGGRPQHF. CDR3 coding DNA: TGTGCCACCAGTGATTTTGCAGGGGGCGGGCGGCCCCAGCATTTT.

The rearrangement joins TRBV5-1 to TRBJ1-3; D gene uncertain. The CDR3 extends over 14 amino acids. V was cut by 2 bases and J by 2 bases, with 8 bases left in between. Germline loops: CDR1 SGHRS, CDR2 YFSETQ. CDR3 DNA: TGCGCCAGCAGCTTCGAGGGCCCTGGAAACACCATATATTTT. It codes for CASSFEGPGNTIYF.

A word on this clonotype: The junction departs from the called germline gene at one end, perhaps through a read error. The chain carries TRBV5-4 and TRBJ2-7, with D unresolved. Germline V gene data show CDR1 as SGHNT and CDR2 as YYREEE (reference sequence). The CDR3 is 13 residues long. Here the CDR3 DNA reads TGTGCCAGCAGCTTGGTGCTCAGTGAAGAGCAGCACTTC. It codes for CASSLVLSEEQHF.

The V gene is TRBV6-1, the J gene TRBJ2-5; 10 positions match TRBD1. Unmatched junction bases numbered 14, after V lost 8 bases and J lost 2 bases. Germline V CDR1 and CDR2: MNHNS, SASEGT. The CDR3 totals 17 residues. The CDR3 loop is CASLLYPGQGFQETQYF. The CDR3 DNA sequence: TGTGCCAGCCTTCTCTATCCGGGACAGGGGTTTCAAGAGACCCAGTACTTC.

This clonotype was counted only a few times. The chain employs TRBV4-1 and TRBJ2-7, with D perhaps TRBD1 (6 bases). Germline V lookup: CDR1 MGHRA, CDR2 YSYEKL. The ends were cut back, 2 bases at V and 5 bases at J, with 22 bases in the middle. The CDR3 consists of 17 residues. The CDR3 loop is CASSQYYPDSLSDEQYF. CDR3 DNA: TGCGCCAGCAGCCAATATTATCCGGACAGCCTATCCGACGAGCAGTACTTC.

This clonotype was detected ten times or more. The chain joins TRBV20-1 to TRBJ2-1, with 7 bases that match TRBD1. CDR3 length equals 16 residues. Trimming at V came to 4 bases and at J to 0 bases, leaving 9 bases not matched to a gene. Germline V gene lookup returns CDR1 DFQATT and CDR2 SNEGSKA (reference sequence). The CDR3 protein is CSAIHRGKSSYNEQFF. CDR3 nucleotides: TGCAGTGCTATCCACAGGGGAAAAAGCTCCTACAATGAGCAGTTCTTC.

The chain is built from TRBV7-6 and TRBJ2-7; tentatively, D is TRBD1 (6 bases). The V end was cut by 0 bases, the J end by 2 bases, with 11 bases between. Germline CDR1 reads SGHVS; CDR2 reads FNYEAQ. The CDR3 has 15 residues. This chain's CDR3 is CASSLAREGAYEQYF. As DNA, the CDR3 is TGTGCCAGCAGCTTAGCGCGAGAGGGGGCCTACGAGCAGTACTTC.

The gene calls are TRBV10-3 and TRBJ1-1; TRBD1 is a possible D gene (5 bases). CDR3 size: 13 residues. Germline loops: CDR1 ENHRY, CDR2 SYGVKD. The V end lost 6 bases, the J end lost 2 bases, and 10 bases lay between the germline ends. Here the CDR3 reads CAISRGLNTEAFF. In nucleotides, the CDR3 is TGTGCCATCAGCCGGGGCTTAAACACTGAAGCTTTCTTT.

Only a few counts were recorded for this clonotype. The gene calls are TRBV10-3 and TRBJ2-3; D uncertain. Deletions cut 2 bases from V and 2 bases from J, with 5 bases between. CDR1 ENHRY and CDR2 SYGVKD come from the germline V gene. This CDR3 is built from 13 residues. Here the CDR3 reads CAISEGYTDTQYF. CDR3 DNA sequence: TGTGCCATCAGTGAGGGCTACACAGATACGCAGTATTTT.

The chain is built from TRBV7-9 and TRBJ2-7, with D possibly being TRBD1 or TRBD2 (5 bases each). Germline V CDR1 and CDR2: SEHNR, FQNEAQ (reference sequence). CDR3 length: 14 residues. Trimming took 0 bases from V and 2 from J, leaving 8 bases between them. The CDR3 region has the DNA TGTGCCAGCAGCTTAGCCTGGGACCCCTACGAGCAGTACTTC. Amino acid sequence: CASSLAWDPYEQYF.